This TCR beta chain comes out of a study of CD8+ T cells in alopecia areata. Across the study: A 6-month off-drug phase came after tofacitinib, which had lasted 6 to 18 months.

Isolated RNA was reverse transcribed into cDNA used as the sequencing template. TCRdb keeps only in-frame clones here, not all; method: immunoSEQ multiplex PCR. This table has about 220,000 clones, 50% to 70% appearing once. Documented treatment: oral pan-JAK inhibitor, 5-10 mg twice daily. CD4+ and CD8+ T cells were sorted from PBMCs. Notes on the study in general: Whereas mice showed it more clearly, TCR sharing across patients was murkier, possibly because of HLA. Significant decreases in scalp clonality and expanded CD8+ clones followed tofacitinib treatment.

V shed 6 bases and J 9 bases; nucleotides not matched to a gene: 16. The CDR3 is 16 residues long. Germline CDR1 MNHEY, CDR2 SMNVEV (reference sequence). This clone was seen more than once but under ten times. Its specificity is unknown. The sequenced sample was CD4+ T cells sorted from blood, obtained at week 4, from a patient treated with tofacitinib. The rearrangement links TRBV27 to TRBJ2-3, with 9 bases identical to TRBD1. The origin of this receptor is a human donor with alopecia areata. In DNA form, the CDR3 reads TGTGCCAGCAGCTCCGAACGGGACAGGGCACTTGGGACGCAGTATTTT. This translates into CASSSERDRALGTQYF.